The text below deals with one TCR beta chain. The data are from a study of blood T cell repertoires in COVID-19. In the original analysis: Reference gene primer amplification gave estimated nucleated cell counts. The repertoire was sequenced with immunoSEQ multiplex PCR; TCRdb's copy has only in-frame clones and lacks some. V and J calls and clone size come straight from that table; D and trimming were deduced from the DNA. The sample lists about 270,000 clones; roughly four fifths were seen once. The CDR3 consists of 16 residues. Trimming pared 1 base from V and 1 base from J, leaving 10 bases between. Germline assignment: CDR1 SSHAT and CDR2 FNYEAQ (reference sequence).

V usage is TRBV7-7 and J usage is TRBJ2-2; no clear D gene. Sequencing was performed on peripheral blood. This receptor was taken from a woman aged 50 to 60 who had recovered from COVID-19. CDR3 sequence: CASSLDSQVNTGELFF. As DNA, the CDR3 is TGTGCCAGCAGCTTAGACTCTCAGGTGAACACCGGGGAGCTGTTTTTT.